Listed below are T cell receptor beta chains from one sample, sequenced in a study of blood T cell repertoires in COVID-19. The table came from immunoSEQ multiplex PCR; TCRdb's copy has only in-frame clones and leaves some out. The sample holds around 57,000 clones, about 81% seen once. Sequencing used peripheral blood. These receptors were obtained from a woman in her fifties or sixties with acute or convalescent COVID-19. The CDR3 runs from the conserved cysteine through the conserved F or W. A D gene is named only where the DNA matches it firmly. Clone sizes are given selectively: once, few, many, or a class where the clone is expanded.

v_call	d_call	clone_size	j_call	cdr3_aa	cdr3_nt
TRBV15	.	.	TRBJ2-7	CATSRDRGGDYEQYF	TGTGCCACCAGCAGAGATCGGGGAGGAGACTACGAGCAGTACTTC
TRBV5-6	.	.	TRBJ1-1	CASSFFPVNTEAFF	TGTGCCAGCAGCTTTTTTCCAGTTAACACTGAAGCTTTCTTT
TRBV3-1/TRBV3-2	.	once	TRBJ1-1	CASSQIRLPFMNTEAFF	TGTGCCAGCAGCCAGATCAGGTTACCTTTCATGAACACTGAAGCTTTCTTT
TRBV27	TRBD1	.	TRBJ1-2	CASSSLDRAGYTF	TGTGCCAGCAGTTCATTGGACAGGGCTGGCTACACCTTC
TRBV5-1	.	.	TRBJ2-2	CASTTRNTGELFF	TGCGCCAGCACCACTAGGAACACCGGGGAGCTGTTTTTT
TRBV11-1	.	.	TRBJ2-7	CASSLLGRYEQYF	TGTGCCAGCAGCTTATTGGGGAGGTACGAGCAGTACTTC
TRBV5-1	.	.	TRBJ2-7	CASSLAGPPSYEQYF	TGCGCCAGCAGCTTGGCCGGTCCCCCTTCCTACGAGCAGTACTTC
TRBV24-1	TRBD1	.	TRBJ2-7	CASRGQGVEQYF	TGTGCCAGCCGGGGACAGGGGGTTGAACAGTACTTC
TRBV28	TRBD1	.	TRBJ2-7	CASSLPGQGWYEQYF	TGTGCCAGCAGTTTGCCGGGACAGGGGTGGTACGAGCAGTACTTC
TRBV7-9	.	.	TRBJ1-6	CASSLDSENSPLHF	TGTGCCAGCAGCTTGGACAGCGAGAATTCACCCCTCCACTTT
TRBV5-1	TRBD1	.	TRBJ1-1	CASSSARGQHYQNTEAFF	TGCGCCAGCAGCTCGGCTAGGGGGCAGCATTACCAGAACACTGAAGCTTTCTTT
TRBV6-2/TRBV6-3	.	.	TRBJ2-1	CASSYTGQRKQFF	TGTGCCAGCAGTTACACCGGCCAGAGGAAGCAGTTCTTC
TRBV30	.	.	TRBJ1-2	CAWSDRQANYGYTF	TGTGCCTGGAGTGATAGACAGGCGAACTATGGCTACACCTTC
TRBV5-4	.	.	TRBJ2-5	CASSLEGYQETQYF	TGTGCCAGCAGCTTGGAGGGGTACCAAGAGACCCAGTACTTC
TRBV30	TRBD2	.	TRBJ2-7	CACRTSGGYEQYF	TGTGCCTGTAGGACTAGCGGTGGTTACGAGCAGTACTTC
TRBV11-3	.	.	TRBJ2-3	CASSARDKGTDTQYF	TGTGCCAGCAGCGCCCGGGACAAGGGCACAGATACGCAGTATTTT
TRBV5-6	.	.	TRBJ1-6	CASSLGHLNSPLHF	TGTGCCAGCAGCTTGGGGCACCTTAATTCACCCCTCCACTTT
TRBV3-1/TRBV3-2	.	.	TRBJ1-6	CASSRGGHGLFIAPLHF	TGTGCCAGCAGCAGGGGGGGACACGGTCTTTTTATTGCACCCCTCCACTTT
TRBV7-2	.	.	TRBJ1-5	CASSLARGQPQHF	TGTGCCAGCAGCTTAGCGCGCGGACAGCCCCAGCATTTT
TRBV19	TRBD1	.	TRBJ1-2	CASSIGGTGYGYTF	TGTGCCAGTAGTATAGGCGGGACAGGTTATGGCTACACCTTC
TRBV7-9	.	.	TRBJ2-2	CASSPDKHANTGELFF	TGTGCCAGCAGCCCCGACAAACACGCGAACACCGGGGAGCTGTTTTTT
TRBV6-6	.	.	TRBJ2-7	CASSYSEGYEQYF	TGTGCCAGCAGTTACTCGGAGGGGTACGAGCAGTACTTC